Shown below are 9 T cell receptor beta chains from a single sample sequenced in a study of T-cell reconstitution after alpha-beta-depleted transplantation in children. TCRbeta library construction was performed incorporating unique molecular identifiers. TCRdb re-called the PCR reads with MiXCR, one entry per CDR3 protein. Here the sample spans 450,000 to 600,000 distinct CDR3 sequences, 15% to 20% being singletons. Sample: PBMCs from the stem cell graft donor, taken from the stem cell graft. The receptor set was obtained from a human donor who donated a stem cell graft to a child with acute lymphoblastic leukemia.

V and J are TRBV20-1 and TRBJ2-3; 10 bases agree with TRBD1. The trim removed 7 bases at V and 4 bases at J, leaving 5 bases unmatched. This CDR3 region has 13 residues. Germline V gene data show CDR1 as DFQATT and CDR2 as SNEGSKA (reference sequence). The CDR3 DNA reads as TGCAGTGGCGGGACAGGGGATGCAGATACGCAGTATTTT. It translates to CSGGTGDADTQYF.

The chain links TRBV29-1 to TRBJ1-2; 8 bases line up with TRBD1. V lost 1 base, J lost 5 bases, and 9 bases stayed unmatched. Germline V lookup: CDR1 SQVTM, CDR2 ANQGSEA. This CDR3 is 15 amino acids long. In DNA form, the CDR3 reads TGCAGCGTTGAAGGGGTCCAGGGGGCGAATTATGGCTACACCTTC. This sequence encodes CSVEGVQGANYGYTF. The variable domain in full, completed from reference TRBV29-1 and TRBJ1-2, reads SAVISQKPSRDICQRGTSLTIQCQVDSQVTMMFWYRQQPGQSLTLIATANQGSEATYESGFVIDKFPISRPNLTFSTLTVSNMSPEDSSIYLCSVEGVQGANYGYTFGSGTRLTVV.

The chain has TRBV4-1 and TRBJ1-5; D is undetermined. Germline V gives CDR1 MGHRA, CDR2 YSYEKL. V was clipped by 4 bases and J by 0 bases, with 13 bases between them. The CDR3 is 16 residues long. The CDR3 region has the DNA TGCGCCAGCAGCCCCAGAACAGTTTATAGCAATCAGCCCCAGCATTTT. Translation: CASSPRTVYSNQPQHF.

This clonotype has just a few counts. The chain couples TRBV4-1 to TRBJ2-3; TRBD2 matches 12 bases. Germline V CDR1 and CDR2: MGHRA, YSYEKL. This CDR3 has 17 amino acids. The trim removed 1 base at V and 2 bases at J, leaving 4 bases unmatched. The CDR3 is CASSQGSSGRATDTQYF. The CDR3 DNA reads TGCGCCAGCAGCCAAGGGTCTAGCGGGAGGGCCACAGATACGCAGTATTTT.

V and J are TRBV6-1 and TRBJ2-1; D gene uncertain. CDR1 is MNHNS, CDR2 SASEGT, per germline. The CDR3 has 12 residues. Trimming took 6 bases from V and 9 from J, leaving 12 bases between them. The CDR3 reads CASRPPPGEQFF. The CDR3 coding sequence is TGTGCCAGCAGGCCCCCCCCGGGTGAGCAGTTCTTC.

The J gene is TRBJ2-7, the V gene TRBV15, with D tentatively TRBD1 (5 bases). The V gene's germline CDR1 is LNHNV and CDR2 YYDKDF (reference sequence). V lost 5 bases to trimming and J lost 4 bases, with 15 bases between them. The CDR3 has 14 amino acids. For the CDR3, the DNA is TGTGCCACCAGCTCCGCCAGGGTCGGTTACGAGCAGTACTTC. This sequence encodes CATSSARVGYEQYF.

This clonotype was seen more than once but under ten times. The rearrangement links TRBV12-3 or TRBV12-4 to TRBJ1-2; 9 nucleotides match TRBD1. The CDR3 is 14 amino acids. Trimming at V came to 7 bases and at J to 3 bases, leaving 6 bases not matched to a gene. The DNA for the CDR3 is TGTGCCAGCATCCGACAGGGGGGAGACTATGGCTACACCTTC. Protein sequence: CASIRQGGDYGYTF.

The chain uses TRBV7-2 and TRBJ2-7; 8 positions agree with TRBD1. V was clipped by 5 bases and J by 2 bases; unmatched bases: 8. The germline CDR1 and CDR2 sequences are SGHTA and FQGNSA. The CDR3 loop spans 15 amino acids. Here the CDR3 DNA reads TGTGCCAGCAGCCCGCAGGGGGCTCTAACCTACGAGCAGTACTTC. Protein product: CASSPQGALTYEQYF. Combining the CDR3 with reference TRBV7-2 and TRBJ2-7 gives the whole variable domain GAGVSQSPSNKVTEKGKDVELRCDPISGHTALYWYRQSLGQGLEFLIYFQGNSAPDKSGLPSDRFSAERTGGSVSTLTIQRTQQEDSAVYLCASSPQGALTYEQYFGPGTRLTVT.

This chain connects TRBV29-1 to TRBJ2-2; the match to TRBD2 covers 9 bases. This CDR3 comprises 14 residues. Germline V gene sequence: CDR1 SQVTM, CDR2 ANQGSEA. J lost 4 bases, V lost 8 bases, and 8 bases had no gene match. The DNA for the CDR3 is TGCAGCTTTCTCGCGGGAGGGGGCACCGGGGAGCTGTTTTTT. It translates to CSFLAGGGTGELFF.